Listed here are 21 T cell receptor beta chains from one sample, sequenced in a study of blood T cell repertoires in COVID-19 (dated by TCRdb to 2020 to 2022). Preparation of the library involved the immunoSEQ multiplex PCR assay. TCRdb re-hosts the immuneACCESS table, in-frame sequences only. Its copies lack some clones; in the studies checked, an unresolved V gene accounts for under half of them, and the cause for the rest is not known. Here the sample has fewer than 200,000 clones; approximately 86% occur a single time. Around 9% of the sample lies in the top ten. Sequencing was carried out using peripheral blood. Every receptor here comes from a man between 50 and 59 years old with active or convalescent COVID-19.

The J gene is TRBJ1-1, the V gene TRBV10-3; 10 bases are a match to TRBD1. Germline CDR1 is ENHRY and CDR2 is SYGVKD. The CDR3 contains 14 residues. The V segment lost 4 bases and the J segment 11 bases; nucleotides outside the gene matches: 10. The CDR3 reads CAISATGGGLGAFF. The CDR3 nucleotides are TGTGCCATCAGTGCGACAGGGGGCGGACTTGGGGCTTTCTTT.

The chain couples TRBV6-2 or TRBV6-3 to TRBJ1-2, with a tentative D call TRBD1 (5 bases). The V end was cut by 0 bases, the J end by 3 bases, with 23 bases between. CDR1 and CDR2 (germline): MNHEY, SVGEGT. The CDR3 is made up of 19 amino acids. For the CDR3, the DNA is TGTGCCAGCAGTTACTCGACCATCGGGCGCAGGGCTTACCACTATGGCTACACCTTC. Its translation is CASSYSTIGRRAYHYGYTF.

The chain links TRBV6-1 to TRBJ2-5, with TRBD1 identical over 8 bases. Trimming cost V 1 base and J 5 bases; bases outside gene matches: 6. This CDR3 has 15 residues. From germline, CDR1 is MNHNS and CDR2 SASEGT. The CDR3 here is CASSEDRGSVETQYF. CDR3 nucleotides: TGTGCCAGCAGTGAAGACAGGGGGTCGGTGGAGACCCAGTACTTC.

The J gene is TRBJ1-2, the V gene TRBV4-3; 7 bases fit TRBD1. This CDR3 comprises 16 residues. Germline CDR1 and CDR2: LGHNA and YSLEER. Trimming removed 1 base from V and 4 bases from J; junction bases left unmatched: 9. In DNA form, the CDR3 reads TGCGCCAGCAGCCAAGTCGGGACAGACAGTCCCTATGGCTACACCTTC. Protein product: CASSQVGTDSPYGYTF.

This clone has more than one count but fewer than ten. The V call is TRBV28, the J call TRBJ2-1; 8 bases map to TRBD1. V dropped 6 bases and J dropped 0; count of bases not matched to a gene: 7. The CDR3 consists of 16 residues. Germline-derived CDR1 and CDR2 are MDHEN and SYDVKM. CDR3 region: CASSSQGAGSYNEQFF. The DNA of the CDR3 is TGTGCCAGCAGCAGCCAGGGGGCCGGCTCCTACAATGAGCAGTTCTTC.

The chain joins TRBV9 to TRBJ1-1; a possible D gene is TRBD1 (5 bases). Trimming took off 5 bases at V and 5 bases at J, with 16 bases between the two ends. The CDR3 is 14 amino acids. Germline V CDR1 and CDR2: SGDLS, YYNGEE. CDR3 in amino acids: CASSAGNLPTEAFF. The CDR3 DNA follows: TGTGCCAGCAGTGCAGGGAATCTTCCGACTGAAGCTTTCTTT.

This chain connects TRBV19 to TRBJ1-6; possibly TRBD1 for D (5 bases). V lost 2 bases, J lost 9 bases, and 5 bases lay in between. From germline, CDR1 is LNHDA and CDR2 SQIVND (reference sequence). The CDR3 covers 12 residues. In nucleotides, the CDR3 is TGTGCCAGTAGTATAAGGGGTTCACCCCTCCACTTT. Protein product: CASSIRGSPLHF. The whole variable domain, remainder taken from reference TRBV19 and TRBJ1-6, is DGGITQSPKYLFRKEGQNVTLSCEQNLNHDAMYWYRQDPGQGLRLIYYSQIVNDFQKGDIAEGYSVSREKKESFPLTVTSAQKNPTAFYLCASSIRGSPLHFGNGTRLTVT.

On this clone itself: At one of its ends the junction is not consistent with the germline gene, which may arise from a read error. V is TRBV5-1 and J is TRBJ2-2; tentatively, D is TRBD1 (6 bases). The length of the CDR3 is 14 residues. Germline V gene lookup returns CDR1 SGHRS and CDR2 YFSETQ. The CDR3 region has the DNA TGCACCAGCAGCACAGGGACGAACACCGGGGAGCTGTTTTTT. It codes for CTSSTGTNTGELFF.

This clone was observed a single time. The J gene is TRBJ1-2, the V gene TRBV15, with 8 bases fitting TRBD1. Unmatched junction bases numbered 4, after V lost 0 bases and J lost 4 bases. The CDR3 runs to 15 residues. CDR1 and CDR2 (germline): LNHNV, YYDKDF (reference sequence). The CDR3, as DNA: TGTGCCACCAGCAGAGAGCAGGGGGCTAGCTATGGCTACACCTTC. This translates into CATSREQGASYGYTF.

The rearrangement uses TRBV7-6 and TRBJ1-6; D possibly corresponds to TRBD1 (5 bases). The CDR3 extends over 15 amino acids. Germline CDR1 is SGHVS and CDR2 is FNYEAQ. The V end lost 1 base, the J end lost 10 bases, and 14 bases lay between the germline ends. The CDR3 DNA follows: TGTGCCAGCAGCTTAGAGGCCAGGGAGGGCTCACCCCTCCACTTT. Residues: CASSLEAREGSPLHF.

V is TRBV5-1 and J is TRBJ2-5; the D is unclear. The CDR3 loop spans 12 amino acids. The germline V gene has CDR1 SGHRS and CDR2 YFSETQ. V was shortened by 1 base and J by 5 bases, with 6 bases between the two germline ends. For the CDR3, the DNA is TGCGCCAGCAGCTTGTCTCCGGAGACCCAGTACTTC. It codes for CASSLSPETQYF. Drawing the rest from reference TRBV5-1 and TRBJ2-5, the complete variable domain is KAGVTQTPRYLIKTRGQQVTLSCSPISGHRSVSWYQQTPGQGLQFLFEYFSETQRNKGNFPGRFSGRQFSNSRSEMNVSTLELGDSALYLCASSLSPETQYFGPGTRLLVL.

V gene TRBV6-2 or TRBV6-3 combines with J gene TRBJ1-6; D not certain. CDR1 and CDR2 (germline): MNHEY, SVGEGT. The V end was cut by 0 bases, the J end by 13 bases, with 13 bases between. This CDR3 has 14 amino acids. CDR3: CASSYSGRLTPLHF. CDR3 DNA: TGTGCCAGCAGTTACTCGGGCAGGCTAACTCCCCTCCACTTT.

The chain joins TRBV6-5 to TRBJ1-3; a weak D match, TRBD1 (5 bases). Germline CDR1 and CDR2: MNHEY and SVGAGI. The CDR3 covers 13 residues. The V gene lost 6 bases and the J gene lost 5 bases, with 11 bases spanning the gap. The CDR3 DNA reads TGTGCCAGCAGCTCGGACAACCGAAACACCATATATTTT. It is translated as CASSSDNRNTIYF.

The gene calls are TRBV10-1 and TRBJ1-1; no clear D gene. Germline CDR1 is WNHNN and CDR2 is SYGVQD (reference sequence). The CDR3 runs to 13 residues. V gave up 5 bases and J gave up 2 bases, with 9 bases separating them. CDR3 protein: CASSRAPNTEAFF. CDR3 DNA sequence: TGCGCCAGCAGTAGAGCACCAAACACTGAAGCTTTCTTT.

The rearrangement joins TRBV29-1 to TRBJ2-7, with D unresolved. V lost 4 bases to trimming and J lost 2 bases, with 15 bases between them. The CDR3 has 14 amino acids. The germline CDR1 and CDR2 sequences are SQVTM and ANQGSEA. CDR3 DNA sequence: TGCAGCGTTGTGTTCGCAGGTTTAACCTACGAGCAGTACTTC. This gives the protein CSVVFAGLTYEQYF.

V and J are TRBV2 and TRBJ2-1, with 12 bases aligning to TRBD2. The ends lost 8 bases at V and 9 bases at J; junction bases unmatched: 11. Germline V CDR1 and CDR2: SNHLY, FYNNEI. CDR3 length: 15 residues. CDR3 in amino acids: CASGFLAGGQGEQFF. DNA for the CDR3: TGTGCCAGCGGATTTCTAGCGGGGGGGCAAGGTGAGCAGTTCTTC.

V gene TRBV7-9 combines with J gene TRBJ1-2; 8 positions match TRBD1. The V gene's germline CDR1 is SEHNR and CDR2 FQNEAQ (reference sequence). Germline trimming cut 5 bases from V and 4 bases from J; bases unmatched to any gene: 9. The CDR3 is made up of 15 amino acids. The CDR3 sequence: CASSIGQGRSYGYTF. The CDR3 DNA sequence: TGTGCCAGCAGCATAGGACAGGGAAGGTCCTATGGCTACACCTTC.

The gene calls are TRBV28 and TRBJ1-2, with TRBD1 as a possible D gene (5 bases). Per the germline V gene, CDR1 is MDHEN and CDR2 is SYDVKM. The V and J ends lost 10 bases and 6 bases respectively, with 12 bases between them. The CDR3 is 11 residues long. The CDR3 DNA reads as TGTGCCACCCCCCGGGGGGATGGCTACACCTTC. As protein: CATPRGDGYTF.

The chain recombines TRBV7-6 with TRBJ2-7; the match to TRBD2 covers 13 bases. V lost 5 bases, J lost 1 base, and 2 bases stayed unmatched. The CDR3 consists of 15 residues. The germline gives CDR1 SGHVS, CDR2 FNYEAQ. The CDR3 protein is CASSRGLAGSYEQYF. CDR3 nucleotides: TGTGCCAGCAGCCGGGGACTAGCGGGATCCTACGAGCAGTACTTC. The whole variable domain, remainder taken from reference TRBV7-6 and TRBJ2-7, is GAGVSQSPRYKVTKRGQDVALRCDPISGHVSLYWYRQALGQGPEFLTYFNYEAQQDKSGLPNDRFSAERPEGSISTLTIQRTEQRDSAMYRCASSRGLAGSYEQYFGPGTRLTVT.

For the CDR3, the DNA is TGTGCCAGCAGTGACGGGACAGGGGGCTCTTATGGCTACACCTTC. Its translation: CASSDGTGGSYGYTF. The chain employs TRBV6-1 and TRBJ1-2; 12 nucleotides agree with TRBD1. Germline-derived CDR1 and CDR2 are MNHNS and SASEGT. J gave up 5 bases and V 3 bases, and 4 bases lay outside the gene matches. The CDR3 totals 15 residues.

V usage is TRBV6-6 and J usage is TRBJ1-1; D not certain. CDR1 is MNHNY, CDR2 SVGAGI, per germline (reference sequence). The ends were cut back, 5 bases at V and 0 bases at J, with 4 bases in the middle. The CDR3 is made up of 12 amino acids. The CDR3 loop is CASSPLNTEAFF. CDR3 in DNA: TGTGCCAGCAGTCCATTGAACACTGAAGCTTTCTTT.